Here is one TCR beta chain with its context. Its antigen is unidentified. With 60 Vbeta and 13 Jbeta primers, the PCR was carried out. Produced via immunoSEQ multiplex PCR; TCRdb's table is partial and in-frame only. The profile shows about 60,000 clones, approximately 80% of them singletons. This entry comes from a study of cytomegalovirus exposure and HLA in healthy donors. Findings and caveats of the study: Listed as cytomegalovirus-associated were around 160 TCR beta chains. As was reported, the HLA-A and HLA-B alleles of most subjects were accurately predicted from TCR beta sequences. On later analysis, the bulk of CMV-associated TCR beta chains appeared to be HLA-restricted.

The V end lost 4 bases, the J end lost 2 bases, and 12 bases lay between the germline ends. Looked up from germline, CDR1 is SGHRS and CDR2 is YFSETQ. The CDR3 is made up of 14 amino acids. The receptor's source is a woman aged 30 to 39 in good health and CMV-seronegative. The genes are TRBV5-1 and TRBJ2-5, with TRBD1 as a possible D gene (6 bases). The material sequenced was PBMCs. CDR3 bases: TGCGCCAGCAGCGCGCGACAGGATCAAGAGACCCAGTACTTC. Protein sequence: CASSARQDQETQYF.